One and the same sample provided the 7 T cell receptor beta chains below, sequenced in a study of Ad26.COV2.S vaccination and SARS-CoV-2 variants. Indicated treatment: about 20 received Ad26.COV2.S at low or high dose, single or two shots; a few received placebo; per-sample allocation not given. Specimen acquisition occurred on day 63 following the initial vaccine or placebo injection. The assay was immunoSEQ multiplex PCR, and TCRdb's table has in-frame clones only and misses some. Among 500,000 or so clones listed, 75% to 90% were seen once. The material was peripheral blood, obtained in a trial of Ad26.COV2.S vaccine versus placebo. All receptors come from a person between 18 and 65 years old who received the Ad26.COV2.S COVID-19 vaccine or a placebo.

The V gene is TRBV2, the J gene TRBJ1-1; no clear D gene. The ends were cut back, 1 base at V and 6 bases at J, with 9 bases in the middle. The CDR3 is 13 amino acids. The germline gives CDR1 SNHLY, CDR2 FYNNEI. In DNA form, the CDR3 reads TGTGCCAGCAGTGAAGAAGTTTTTGCTGAAGCTTTCTTT. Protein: CASSEEVFAEAFF.

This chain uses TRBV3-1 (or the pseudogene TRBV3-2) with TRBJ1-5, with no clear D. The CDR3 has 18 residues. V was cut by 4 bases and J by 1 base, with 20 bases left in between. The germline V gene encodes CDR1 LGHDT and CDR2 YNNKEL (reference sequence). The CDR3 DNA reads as TGTGCCAGCAGCCCCCCTATGACCTCGGGGTCGAGCAATCAGCCCCAGCATTTT. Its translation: CASSPPMTSGSSNQPQHF.

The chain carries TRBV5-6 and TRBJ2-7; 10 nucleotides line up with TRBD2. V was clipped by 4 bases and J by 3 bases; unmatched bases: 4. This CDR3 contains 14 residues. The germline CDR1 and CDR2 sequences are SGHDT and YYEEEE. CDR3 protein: CASSAGLANYEQYV. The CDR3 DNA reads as TGTGCCAGCAGCGCGGGACTAGCGAACTACGAGCAGTACGTC.

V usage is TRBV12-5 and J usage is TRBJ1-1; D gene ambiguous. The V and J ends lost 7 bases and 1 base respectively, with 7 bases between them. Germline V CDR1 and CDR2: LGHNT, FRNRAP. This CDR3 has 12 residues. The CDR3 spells CASALENTEAFF. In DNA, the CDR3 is TGTGCTAGTGCCTTGGAGAACACTGAAGCTTTCTTT.

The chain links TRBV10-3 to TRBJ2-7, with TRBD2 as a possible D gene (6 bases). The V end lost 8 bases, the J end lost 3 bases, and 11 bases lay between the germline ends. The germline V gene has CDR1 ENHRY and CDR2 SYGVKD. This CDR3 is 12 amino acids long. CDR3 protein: CAIGPSDYEQYV. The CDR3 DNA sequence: TGTGCCATCGGGCCTAGCGACTACGAGCAGTACGTC.

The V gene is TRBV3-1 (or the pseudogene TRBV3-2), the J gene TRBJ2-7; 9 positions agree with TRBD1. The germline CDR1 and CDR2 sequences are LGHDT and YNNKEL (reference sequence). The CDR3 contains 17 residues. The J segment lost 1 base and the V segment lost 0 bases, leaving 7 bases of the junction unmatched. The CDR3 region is CASSQDSVGQGSYEQYV. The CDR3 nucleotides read TGTGCCAGCAGCCAAGATTCGGTGGGACAGGGATCCTACGAGCAGTACGTC.

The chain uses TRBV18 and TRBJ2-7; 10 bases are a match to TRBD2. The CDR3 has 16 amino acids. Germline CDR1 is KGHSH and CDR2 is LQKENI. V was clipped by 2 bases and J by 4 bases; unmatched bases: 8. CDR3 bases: TGTGCCAGCTCACCAAGGGGGAGCGGGAGGGCTTACGAGCAGTACGTC. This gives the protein CASSPRGSGRAYEQYV.